This T cell receptor beta chain was sequenced during a study of cytomegalovirus exposure and HLA in healthy donors. On the study more broadly: In a later analysis, the approximately 120 validation repertoires were reported to have used the same platform as the roughly 670 first-cohort repertoires.

Broader study findings: A few CMV-associated chains were confirmed in vitro to be specific for CMV antigens.

The CDR3 is 15 residues long. Germline assignment: CDR1 SGHTA and CDR2 FQGTGA. The trim removed 2 bases at V and 7 bases at J, leaving 5 bases unmatched. Method: immunoSEQ multiplex PCR; TCRdb's copy keeps in-frame clones and lacks some. The table records approximately 98,000 clones, more than 90% of them present only once. Details on this clone: Its antigen is not known.

The gene calls are TRBV7-3 and TRBJ2-1; 10 bases line up with TRBD2. This receptor was identified in a woman between 18 and 29 years old in good health and CMV-seronegative. Material for sequencing was PBMCs. The CDR3 here is CASSLLAGVDNEQFF. As DNA, the CDR3 is TGTGCCAGCAGCTTACTAGCGGGGGTGGATAATGAGCAGTTCTTC. Supplemented by reference TRBV7-3 and TRBJ2-1, the full variable domain reads GAGVSQTPSNKVTEKGKYVELRCDPISGHTALYWYRQSLGQGPEFLIYFQGTGAADDSGLPNDRFFAVRPEGSVSTLKIQRTERGDSAVYLCASSLLAGVDNEQFFGPGTRLTVL.